This TCR beta chain was sequenced during a study of blood T cell repertoires in COVID-19. As for the study in general: Samples of COVID-19 (acute and convalescent) were obtained from the United States, Italy and Spain. Nucleic acid was either cDNA or gDNA, and it came from T cells, B-cell-depleted T cells, or PBMCs.

Per the original methods: Reference gene primers were amplified, and this amplification served to estimate nucleated cell counts. Generated by immunoSEQ multiplex PCR, the TCRdb table keeps only in-frame clones and is missing some. That table is the source of V, J and clone size, and D and trimming were worked out from the DNA. The profile shows approximately 190,000 clones, approximately 91% of them singletons. What was sequenced was peripheral blood. The sequence came from a woman between 40 and 50 years old who had recovered from COVID-19.

CDR3 sequence (DNA): TGTGCCAGCAGGACCGGGACAGTGAACACCGGGGAGCTGTTTTTT. The encoded protein is CASRTGTVNTGELFF. The rearrangement links TRBV2 to TRBJ2-2; 7 bases line up with TRBD1. The CDR3 totals 15 residues. CDR1 is SNHLY, CDR2 FYNNEI, per germline. V was clipped by 6 bases and J by 1 base; unmatched bases: 5.